These 3 T cell receptor beta chains came from one sample sequenced in a study of T cells in localized non-small cell lung cancer. Assay: immunoSEQ multiplex PCR; the TCRdb copy retains only in-frame clones and omits some. The repertoire includes around 26,000 clones, 75% to 95% of them detected once, and about 4% sits in the top ten. Material: peripheral blood, obtained before any cancer treatment. Receptor source: a female donor older than 55 with stage II squamous cell lung carcinoma.

V and J are TRBV19 and TRBJ2-6; 9 nucleotides align to TRBD1. After removal of 5 bases from V and 0 bases from J, the junction contained 5 bases not matched to a gene. There are 17 residues in the CDR3. CDR1 is LNHDA, CDR2 SQIVND, per germline (reference sequence). The CDR3 sequence is CASSGQGFSSGANVLTF. Here the CDR3 DNA reads TGTGCCAGTAGTGGACAGGGGTTTAGCTCTGGGGCCAACGTCCTGACTTTC.

The chain employs TRBV14 and TRBJ2-7; 7 nucleotides line up with TRBD1. The trim removed 3 bases at V and 3 bases at J, leaving 11 bases unmatched. The CDR3 is 16 amino acids. Germline V gene data show CDR1 as SGHDN and CDR2 as FVKESK. The DNA of the CDR3 is TGTGCCAGCAGCCAGTCCGACAGGGAGAGGGACTACGAGCAGTACTTC. It encodes CASSQSDRERDYEQYF.

As to this clone: The junction does not match germline at one end; this may be a read error. This sample also contains other DNA sequences that code for the same CDR3. V is TRBV7-9 and J is TRBJ2-7; 10 bases match TRBD2. This CDR3 contains 14 residues. CDR1 is SEHNR and CDR2 is FQNEAQ in the germline V gene (reference sequence). CDR3 amino acids: CASSSRTSGYEQYF. The CDR3 DNA reads TGTGCCAGCAGCTCCCGGACTAGCGGCTACGAGCAATACTTC. Combining the CDR3 with reference TRBV7-9 and TRBJ2-7 gives the whole variable domain DTGVSQNPRHKITKRGQNVTFRCDPISEHNRLYWYRQTLGQGPEFLTYFQNEAQLEKSRLLSDRFSAERPKGSFSTLEIQRTEQGDSAMYLCASSSRTSGYEQYFGPGTRLTVT.